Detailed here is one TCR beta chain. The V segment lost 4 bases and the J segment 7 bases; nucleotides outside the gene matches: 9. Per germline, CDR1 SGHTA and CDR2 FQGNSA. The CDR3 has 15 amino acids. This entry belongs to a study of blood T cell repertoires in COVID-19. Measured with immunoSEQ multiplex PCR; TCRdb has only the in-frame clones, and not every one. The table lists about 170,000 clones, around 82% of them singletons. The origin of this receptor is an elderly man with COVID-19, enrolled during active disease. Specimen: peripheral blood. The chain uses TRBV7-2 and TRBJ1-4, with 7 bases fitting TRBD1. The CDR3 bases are TGTGCCAGCAGCTCCCCCGACAGGGCAGGTGAAAAACTGTTTTTT. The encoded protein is CASSSPDRAGEKLFF.